Listed here are 21 T cell receptor beta chains from one sample, sequenced in a study of cytomegalovirus exposure and HLA in healthy donors listed by TCRdb under 2017. Library construction relied on the immunoSEQ multiplex PCR assay. For the multiplex PCR, a mixture combining 60 forward primers for TCR Vbeta segments and 13 reverse primers for TCR Jbeta segments was used. The clones in this table, taken by TCRdb from immuneACCESS, are in-frame only. Not every clone is retained; where verified, under half of the shortfall comes from an unresolved V gene, and the cause of the rest is unknown. The sample table shows fewer than 150,000 clones, and 70% to 85% are seen once. The top ten hold about 9.9% of the sample. The sequenced sample consisted of PBMCs. The receptor set was obtained from a woman aged 45 to 65 in good health and CMV-seropositive.

CDR3 bases: TGTGCCAGCAGCCCGACAGTCGAGACCCAGTACTTC. Its translation: CASSPTVETQYF. V usage is TRBV28 and J usage is TRBJ2-5; the D gene is possibly TRBD1 (5 bases). CDR1 MDHEN and CDR2 SYDVKM come from the germline V gene. V lost 6 bases, J lost 5 bases, and 10 bases lay in between. This CDR3 is built from 12 residues.

The chain employs TRBV27 and TRBJ2-7, with D possibly TRBD2 on 6 matching bases. Trimming took 6 bases from V and 3 from J, leaving 18 bases between them. CDR1 and CDR2 (germline): MNHEY, SMNVEV (reference sequence). The CDR3 covers 15 residues. CDR3 sequence: CASSPLGAGGYEQYF. Written as DNA, the CDR3 is TGTGCCAGCAGCCCGTTGGGAGCGGGTGGCTACGAGCAGTACTTC.

The chain combines TRBV7-2 with TRBJ1-4, with 7 bases that match TRBD1. The length of the CDR3 is 17 residues. Germline lookup yields CDR1 SGHTA and CDR2 FQGNSA. V trimming: 4 bases; J trimming: 0 bases; junction bases outside the gene matches: 8. The CDR3 loop reads CASSYLRDSATNEKLFF. CDR3 nucleotides: TGTGCCAGCAGCTACCTCCGGGACAGTGCAACTAATGAAAAACTGTTTTTT.

This chain joins TRBV4-3 and TRBJ1-1; 9 nucleotides match TRBD1. This CDR3 comprises 16 residues. The V gene's germline CDR1 is LGHNA and CDR2 YSLEER. Trimming removed 0 bases from V and 11 bases from J; junction bases left unmatched: 13. The CDR3 is CASSQDLATGQGWAFF. The CDR3 nucleotides read TGCGCCAGCAGCCAAGATCTCGCAACGGGACAGGGATGGGCTTTCTTT.

The CDR3 coding sequence is TGTGCCAGCAGCTTAGTTCCGGGGGTCAATGAGCAGTTCTTC. Amino acid sequence: CASSLVPGVNEQFF. The gene calls are TRBV7-6 and TRBJ2-1; D is possibly TRBD2 (6 bases). CDR3 length equals 14 residues. The ends were cut back, 1 base at V and 6 bases at J, with 10 bases in the middle. CDR1 is SGHVS and CDR2 is FNYEAQ in the germline V gene.

This sequence joins TRBV7-3 and TRBJ1-1; 8 bases are shared with TRBD1. There are 14 residues in the CDR3. V lost 5 bases, J lost 4 bases, and 6 bases stayed unmatched. Looked up from germline, CDR1 is SGHTA and CDR2 is FQGTGA. CDR3 amino acids: CASSPQGAGTEAFF. CDR3 nucleotides: TGTGCCAGCAGCCCGCAGGGGGCCGGCACTGAAGCTTTCTTT. Drawing the rest from reference TRBV7-3 and TRBJ1-1, the complete variable domain is GAGVSQTPSNKVTEKGKYVELRCDPISGHTALYWYRQSLGQGPEFLIYFQGTGAADDSGLPNDRFFAVRPEGSVSTLKIQRTERGDSAVYLCASSPQGAGTEAFFGQGTRLTVV.

The chain links TRBV15 to TRBJ2-1; D is uncertain. The V gene's germline CDR1 is LNHNV and CDR2 YYDKDF (reference sequence). This CDR3 is built from 13 residues. V was shortened by 8 bases and J by 0 bases, with 8 bases between the two germline ends. CDR3 DNA sequence: TGTGCCACCGCCAGAAACTCCTACAATGAGCAGTTCTTC. It specifies CATARNSYNEQFF.

The rearrangement uses TRBV10-3 and TRBJ1-2; D unclear. This CDR3 spans 14 amino acids. V lost 9 bases and J lost 3, with 17 bases in between. Germline-derived CDR1 and CDR2 are ENHRY and SYGVKD. This CDR3 is CAMAEREDHYGYTF. The CDR3 DNA sequence: TGTGCCATGGCGGAGAGGGAGGACCACTATGGCTACACCTTC.

The chain couples TRBV27 to TRBJ1-6, with TRBD1 matching over 8 bases. Germline V lookup: CDR1 MNHEY, CDR2 SMNVEV (reference sequence). The CDR3 totals 13 residues. The V segment lost 7 bases and the J segment 7 bases; nucleotides outside the gene matches: 3. The CDR3 spells CASKTGVNSPLHF. CDR3 in DNA: TGTGCCAGCAAGACAGGGGTAAATTCACCCCTCCACTTT.

V and J are TRBV27 and TRBJ2-7, with 7 bases aligning to TRBD1. Germline V lookup: CDR1 MNHEY, CDR2 SMNVEV (reference sequence). The CDR3 has 13 amino acids. With 5 bases clipped from V and 3 bases from J, the junction kept 4 bases outside the gene matches. CDR3 coding DNA: TGTGCCAGCAGTGGCCGGGACAGCTACGAGCAGTACTTC. It translates to CASSGRDSYEQYF.

The chain links TRBV4-3 to TRBJ2-2; D perhaps matches TRBD2 (5 bases). The CDR3 is 16 residues long. Trimming removed 0 bases from V and 3 bases from J, with 11 bases in between. Germline CDR1 reads LGHNA; CDR2 reads YSLEER. The CDR3 DNA reads TGCGCCAGCAGCCAAGATGGCGGGTTTTACACCGGGGAGCTGTTTTTT. Translation gives CASSQDGGFYTGELFF.

This clone came up once. The chain carries TRBV28 and TRBJ2-5, with a weak D call TRBD1 (5 bases). CDR1 is MDHEN and CDR2 is SYDVKM in the germline V gene. The V gene lost 7 bases and the J gene lost 2 bases, with 14 bases spanning the gap. The CDR3 contains 14 residues. In DNA form, the CDR3 reads TGTGCCAGCACGAAATTGGACACACAAGAGACCCAGTACTTC. Protein product: CASTKLDTQETQYF.

The chain joins TRBV7-4 to TRBJ1-5; 8 bases fit TRBD1. The CDR3 runs 19 residues. The germline gives CDR1 SGHVT, CDR2 SQSDAQ. Trimming cost V 3 bases and J 2 bases; bases outside gene matches: 15. This CDR3 is CASSFRGRGPGVGNQPQHF. The CDR3 DNA follows: TGTGCCAGCAGCTTCCGGGGCAGGGGGCCTGGCGTAGGCAATCAGCCCCAGCATTTT.

The chain carries TRBV18 and TRBJ2-2, with 7 nucleotides matching TRBD1. The V gene end was trimmed by 0 bases and the J gene end by 6 bases; junction bases not matched to a gene: 4. The CDR3 has 15 amino acids. CDR1 and CDR2 (germline): KGHSH, LQKENI. CDR3 DNA: TGTGCCAGCTCACCACCGTCACAGGGGCCCGGGGAGCTGTTTTTT. Its translation is CASSPPSQGPGELFF.

Only a few counts were recorded for this clone. This rearrangement joins TRBV10-2 to TRBJ2-5; no clear D gene. Trimming took 7 bases from V and 2 from J, leaving 11 bases between them. The germline CDR1 and CDR2 sequences are WSHSY and SAAADI. CDR3 size: 13 residues. In nucleotides, the CDR3 is TGCGCCAGCACCCCAGGCGATCAAGAGACCCAGTACTTC. Translating gives CASTPGDQETQYF.

J is TRBJ1-4 and V is TRBV7-8, with no clear D. Trimming took 4 bases from V and 0 from J, leaving 9 bases between them. Germline V lookup: CDR1 SGHVS, CDR2 FQNEAQ. The CDR3 contains 15 residues. The CDR3 DNA reads TGTGCCAGCAGCTCGCTAGTTGCAACTAATGAAAAACTGTTTTTT. Translation gives CASSSLVATNEKLFF. Full variable domain (rest looked up from reference TRBV7-8 and TRBJ1-4): GAGVSQSPRYKVAKRGQDVALRCDPISGHVSLFWYQQALGQGPEFLTYFQNEAQLDKSGLPSDRFFAERPEGSVSTLKIQRTQQEDSAVYLCASSSLVATNEKLFFGSGTQLSVL.

The chain links TRBV9 to TRBJ2-1, with 13 nucleotides matching TRBD2. There are 16 residues in the CDR3. The V segment lost 3 bases and the J segment 8 bases; nucleotides outside the gene matches: 8. Germline CDR1 and CDR2: SGDLS and YYNGEE. CDR3 in amino acids: CASSAEGLAGAYEQFF. Written as DNA, the CDR3 is TGTGCCAGCAGCGCTGAAGGACTAGCGGGAGCATATGAGCAGTTCTTC.

This clone was seen only once. The rearrangement joins TRBV4-2 to TRBJ1-1; 7 bases map to TRBD1. The J segment lost 1 base and the V segment lost 4 bases, leaving 9 bases of the junction unmatched. This CDR3 comprises 16 residues. Per germline, CDR1 LGHNA and CDR2 YNFKEQ. The CDR3 nucleotides read TGTGCCAGCAGCCTAAGCAGGGGACAGCCGAACACTGAAGCTTTCTTT. Amino acid sequence: CASSLSRGQPNTEAFF.

The rearrangement links TRBV5-4 to TRBJ1-4; D gene uncertain. The V gene's germline CDR1 is SGHNT and CDR2 YYREEE (reference sequence). The ends were cut back, 0 bases at V and 7 bases at J, with 13 bases in the middle. The CDR3 has 15 amino acids. The CDR3 here is CASSLGRVESEKLFF. The DNA of the CDR3 is TGTGCCAGCAGCTTGGGGAGGGTAGAGTCTGAAAAACTGTTTTTT.

V gene TRBV6-1 combines with J gene TRBJ2-5, with D unresolved. The CDR3 extends over 13 amino acids. Trimming shortened V by 6 bases and J by 1 base, and 9 bases separated the two germline ends. CDR1 is MNHNS, CDR2 SASEGT, per germline. The CDR3 reads CASRSSGQETQYF. CDR3 sequence (DNA): TGTGCCAGCAGGTCGTCGGGCCAAGAGACCCAGTACTTC.

The chain carries TRBV6-6 and TRBJ1-2, with 12 bases fitting TRBD1. The CDR3 has 16 amino acids. The V segment lost 0 bases and the J segment 6 bases; nucleotides outside the gene matches: 5. In germline, CDR1 is MNHNY, CDR2 SVGAGI (reference sequence). DNA for the CDR3: TGTGCCAGCAGTTACTCTCCGGGACAGGGGGCAGATGGCTACACCTTC. Encoded protein: CASSYSPGQGADGYTF.